This passage covers 14 T cell receptor beta chains from one sample sequenced in a study of shared clonotypes between healthy human individuals. The data were produced by immunoSEQ multiplex PCR, yet TCRdb's version contains in-frame clones alone and is incomplete. This table holds some 79,000 clones, 50% to 70% found once. Sequenced input: memory CD8+ T cells sorted from blood. Noted subset: CD45RO+ cells pooled with CCR7-negative TemRA cells. The receptors here all came from a man aged 25 to 40 in good health.

This chain links TRBV27 with TRBJ1-4; D perhaps matches TRBD1 (5 bases). Germline CDR1 and CDR2: MNHEY and SMNVEV (reference sequence). The V end lost 0 bases, the J end lost 8 bases, and 10 bases lay between the germline ends. This CDR3 spans 14 amino acids. CDR3: CASSLSGEKEKLFF. The CDR3 DNA follows: TGTGCCAGCAGTTTATCGGGGGAAAAAGAAAAACTGTTTTTT.

The chain is built from TRBV5-1 and TRBJ1-1; D remains ambiguous. This CDR3 contains 15 residues. The V end lost 1 base, the J end lost 1 base, and 11 bases lay between the germline ends. From germline, CDR1 is SGHRS and CDR2 YFSETQ. This chain's CDR3 is CASSLSATENTEAFF. The CDR3 nucleotides read TGCGCCAGCAGCTTGAGCGCTACGGAGAACACTGAAGCTTTCTTT.

This chain joins TRBV2 and TRBJ2-7, with D perhaps TRBD1 (6 bases). The CDR3 extends over 15 amino acids. Germline loops: CDR1 SNHLY, CDR2 FYNNEI. The ends were cut back, 4 bases at V and 1 base at J, with 14 bases in the middle. The CDR3 region is CASSVFTGRSYEQYF. The CDR3 DNA follows: TGTGCCAGCAGTGTGTTTACAGGGCGATCCTACGAGCAGTACTTC.

The chain joins TRBV11-1 to TRBJ2-5, with 11 bases fitting TRBD1. The CDR3 covers 15 residues. J was trimmed by 5 bases and V by 5 bases; bases with no gene match: 7. The germline V gene has CDR1 SGHAT and CDR2 FQDESV (reference sequence). CDR3 DNA sequence: TGTGCCAGCAGCGCCGGACAGGGGGCCTGGGAGACCCAGTACTTC. It translates to CASSAGQGAWETQYF.

This clone showed up just once. A read error may account for a junction end that differs from germline. The chain carries TRBV6-5 and TRBJ1-3; 7 bases align to TRBD1. The germline V gene has CDR1 MNHEY and CDR2 SVGAGI. The CDR3 is 10 residues long. Here the CDR3 reads CASSPRGRAF. In DNA, the CDR3 is TGTGCCAGCAGCCCCAGGGGGAGGGCTTTT.

The chain employs TRBV7-2 and TRBJ2-7, with D perhaps matching TRBD2 (5 bases). Germline V gives CDR1 SGHTA, CDR2 FQGNSA. Deletions cut 1 base from V and 1 base from J, with 11 bases between. The CDR3 is 15 residues long. The DNA of the CDR3 is TGTGCCAGCAGCTTAGGTCGGGATAATTCCTACGAGCAGTACTTC. Translating gives CASSLGRDNSYEQYF.

This clone was detected ten times or more. The V gene is TRBV2, the J gene TRBJ2-3, with a weak D call TRBD1 (5 bases). Germline V lookup: CDR1 SNHLY, CDR2 FYNNEI. The CDR3 is 15 amino acids. The ends were cut back, 6 bases at V and 4 bases at J, with 17 bases in the middle. DNA of the CDR3: TGTGCCAGCAGAGACAGCCTCCTAAGCTCAGATACGCAGTATTTT. Translation gives CASRDSLLSSDTQYF.

The chain links TRBV9 to TRBJ2-7, with 11 bases that match TRBD2. Trimming removed 4 bases from V and 4 bases from J; junction bases left unmatched: 10. This CDR3 region has 16 residues. The V gene's germline CDR1 is SGDLS and CDR2 YYNGEE. Here the CDR3 DNA reads TGTGCCAGCAGCCAATCCACTAGCGGGAGTATGTACGAGCAGTACTTC. This sequence encodes CASSQSTSGSMYEQYF.

This chain uses TRBV5-1 with TRBJ1-1; D gene uncertain. The CDR3 extends over 15 amino acids. The V and J ends lost 1 base and 5 bases respectively, with 15 bases between them. Germline V gene data show CDR1 as SGHRS and CDR2 as YFSETQ. The CDR3 here is CASSLIEGTKTEAFF. For the CDR3, the DNA is TGCGCCAGCAGCTTGATTGAGGGCACAAAAACTGAAGCTTTCTTT.

This clone was detected only a few times. The rearrangement links TRBV9 to TRBJ1-2; TRBD1 aligns across 9 bases. V shed 3 bases and J 1 base; nucleotides not matched to a gene: 4. The germline V gene encodes CDR1 SGDLS and CDR2 YYNGEE. The CDR3 has 15 residues. The CDR3 is CASSARTGDNYGYTF. Here the CDR3 DNA reads TGTGCCAGCAGCGCCCGGACAGGGGATAACTATGGCTACACCTTC.

This clone was observed a handful of times. The chain uses TRBV27 and TRBJ1-5; D unclear. CDR1 and CDR2 from the germline V gene are MNHEY and SMNVEV (reference sequence). V shed 3 bases and J shed 7 bases, with 19 bases lying between them. The CDR3 sequence is 16 residues long. CDR3 loop: CASSFNGQDLRQPQHF. Here the CDR3 DNA reads TGTGCCAGCAGTTTTAATGGGCAGGACCTGAGGCAGCCCCAGCATTTT.

This clone was detected many times. The V and J genes are TRBV19 and TRBJ1-2; no reliable D call. The CDR3 has 15 residues. In germline, CDR1 is LNHDA, CDR2 SQIVND (reference sequence). V was trimmed by 5 bases and J by 8 bases, leaving 21 bases between them. CDR3 residues: CASSFGRSLLLGYTF. The DNA for the CDR3 is TGTGCCAGTAGTTTTGGCAGGTCGCTCCTCTTGGGCTACACCTTC.

This clone was seen just once. This rearrangement joins TRBV21-1 to TRBJ2-7; the listed D gene, TRBD2, was not tested against the DNA. TRBV21-1 constitutes a pseudogene. There are 17 residues in the CDR3. CDR3 loop: CASSKVEGLAGSYEQYF. The CDR3 DNA reads TGTGCCAGCAGCAAAGTGGAGGGACTAGCGGGATCCTACGAGCAGTACTTC.

The V call is TRBV25-1, the J call TRBJ2-1; perhaps TRBD2 as D (5 bases). Trimming shortened V by 4 bases and J by 9 bases, and 16 bases separated the two germline ends. Germline V gene sequence: CDR1 MGHDK, CDR2 SYGVNS. This CDR3 is built from 14 residues. The CDR3 DNA follows: TGTGCCAGCAGTGGAGGGAAGGAGGCAAGTGAGCAGTTCTTC. Protein: CASSGGKEASEQFF. Using reference TRBV25-1 and TRBJ2-1 for the parts outside the CDR3, the full variable domain is EADIYQTPRYLVIGTGKKITLECSQTMGHDKMYWYQQDPGMELHLIHYSYGVNSTEKGDLSSESTVSRIRTEHFPLTLESARPSHTSQYLCASSGGKEASEQFFGPGTRLTVL.